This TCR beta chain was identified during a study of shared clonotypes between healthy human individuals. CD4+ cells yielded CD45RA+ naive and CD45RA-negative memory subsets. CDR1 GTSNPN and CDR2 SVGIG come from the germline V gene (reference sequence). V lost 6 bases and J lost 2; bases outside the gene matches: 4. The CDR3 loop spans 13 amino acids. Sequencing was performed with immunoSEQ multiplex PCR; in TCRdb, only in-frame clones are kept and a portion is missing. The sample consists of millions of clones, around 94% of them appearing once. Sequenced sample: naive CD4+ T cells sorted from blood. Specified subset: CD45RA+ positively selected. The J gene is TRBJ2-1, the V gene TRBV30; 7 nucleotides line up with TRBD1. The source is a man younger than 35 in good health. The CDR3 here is CACTTGPYNEQFF. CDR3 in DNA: TGTGCCTGTACGACAGGGCCCTACAATGAGCAGTTCTTC.